This T cell receptor (beta chain) was identified in a study of technical replicates of blood from a few donors. This CDR3 has 15 residues. V dropped 4 bases and J dropped 4; count of bases not matched to a gene: 8. The germline gives CDR1 LGHNA, CDR2 YNFKEQ. Some clones are missing from TCRdb's copy, which holds only in-frame ones; the method was immunoSEQ multiplex PCR. Here the sample spans approximately 92,000 clones, about 95% being singletons. This clonotype was sampled from a human donor in good health. The gene calls are TRBV4-2 and TRBJ2-7, with TRBD1 matching over 9 bases. The sequencing input was T cells isolated from PBMCs. The CDR3, as DNA: TGTGCCAGCAGCCGGACGGACAGGGGCGGATACGAGCAGTACTTC. Translated: CASSRTDRGGYEQYF.